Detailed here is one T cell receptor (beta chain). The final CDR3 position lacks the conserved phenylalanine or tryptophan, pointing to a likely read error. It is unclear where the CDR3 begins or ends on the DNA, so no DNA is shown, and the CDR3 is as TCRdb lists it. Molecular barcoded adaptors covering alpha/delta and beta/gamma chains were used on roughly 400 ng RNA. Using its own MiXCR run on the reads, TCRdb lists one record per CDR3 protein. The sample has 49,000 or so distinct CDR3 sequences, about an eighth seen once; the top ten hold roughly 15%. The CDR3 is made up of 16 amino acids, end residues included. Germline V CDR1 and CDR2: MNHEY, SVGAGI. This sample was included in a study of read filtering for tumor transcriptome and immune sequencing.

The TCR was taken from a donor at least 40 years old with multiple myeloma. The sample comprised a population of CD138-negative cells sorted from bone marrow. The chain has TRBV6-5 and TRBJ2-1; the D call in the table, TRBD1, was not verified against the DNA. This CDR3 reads CASSYVPGQGAGEQVY.